This T cell receptor beta chain was identified during a study of T-cell reconstitution after alpha-beta-depleted transplantation in children. Study-wide results and caveats: A year post-transplant, T-cell counts and diversity derived mostly from newly produced T cells. The study traced high day-60 TCRbeta diversity in some patients to surviving recipient T cells and thymic progenitors.

Germline CDR1 and CDR2: MDHEN and SYDVKM. The CDR3 runs to 16 residues. Trimming shortened V by 5 bases and J by 0 bases, and 17 bases separated the two germline ends. The TCRbeta library incorporated unique molecular identifiers. One entry per CDR3 protein, called by TCRdb with MiXCR from the PCR reads. The sample holds 200,000 to 250,000 distinct CDR3 sequences, about 7% seen once. This clonotype was detected ten times or more. The target antigen is unknown. This chain connects TRBV28 to TRBJ2-7; maybe TRBD1 (5 bases). This specimen was PBMCs, taken before TCRalphabeta/CD19-depleted stem cell transplant. The receptor was derived from a boy aged 2 to 10 with acute lymphoblastic leukemia, due to receive a stem cell transplant. The CDR3 region has the DNA TGTGCCAGCAGTCGGGTCAGGGCTCACACCTCCTACGAGCAGTACTTC. This translates into CASSRVRAHTSYEQYF.